Following are 29 T cell receptor beta chains from one sample sequenced in a study of beta chain features in type 1 diabetes. What was sequenced were expressed TCRB transcripts, since all of the isolated RNA had been reverse transcribed. Libraries were prepared by immunoSEQ multiplex PCR; TCRdb keeps only in-frame clonotypes and omits some of them. The sample includes 200,000 to 250,000 clones, approximately 15% of them seen just once. Antigens for these TCRs are unknown. Study conclusions and caveats: Significant though moderate, a shortening of TCRB CDR3s appeared in all four CD4+ subsets of Type 1 diabetes patients.

Sample: naive CD4+ T cells from blood. Every receptor here comes from a young man with type 1 diabetes.

V and J are TRBV6-5 and TRBJ1-1; 7 nucleotides match TRBD1. The CDR3 runs to 14 residues. Germline V gives CDR1 MNHEY, CDR2 SVGAGI. With 7 bases clipped from V and 3 bases from J, the junction kept 8 bases outside the gene matches. CDR3 DNA: TGTGCCAGCATCCAGGTCAGGGGGGACACTGAAGCTTTCTTT. The encoded protein is CASIQVRGDTEAFF.

This chain connects TRBV4-1 to TRBJ2-7, with 14 positions matching TRBD2. The V gene end was trimmed by 4 bases and the J gene end by 3 bases; junction bases not matched to a gene: 5. The CDR3 extends over 16 amino acids. Germline assignment: CDR1 MGHRA and CDR2 YSYEKL. The CDR3 DNA sequence: TGCGCCAGCAGCCCGGGACTAGCGGGAGTTAACTACGAGCAGTACTTC. Protein: CASSPGLAGVNYEQYF.

V usage is TRBV27 and J usage is TRBJ2-4; 7 bases are a match to TRBD1. V shed 5 bases and J 1 base; nucleotides not matched to a gene: 5. The CDR3 totals 15 residues. The germline gives CDR1 MNHEY, CDR2 SMNVEV (reference sequence). The CDR3 sequence is CASSIQGLAKNIQYF. In DNA form, the CDR3 reads TGTGCCAGCAGTATACAGGGGCTGGCCAAAAACATTCAGTACTTC.

This clone appeared a few times. This chain connects TRBV5-4 to TRBJ2-3; D call uncertain. Germline V gives CDR1 SGHNT, CDR2 YYREEE (reference sequence). V shed 3 bases and J shed 0 bases, with 2 bases lying between them. The CDR3 spans 12 residues. For the CDR3, the DNA is TGTGCCAGCAGCTCTAGCACAGATACGCAGTATTTT. It yields the protein CASSSSTDTQYF.

The DNA for the CDR3 is TGTGCCAGCAGCTGGGGGACAGGAGGTGAGACCCAGTACTTC. This translates into CASSWGTGGETQYF. This chain joins TRBV7-9 and TRBJ2-5, with 8 bases that match TRBD1. The CDR3 totals 14 residues. Germline trimming cut 4 bases from V and 5 bases from J; bases unmatched to any gene: 6. Germline CDR1 SEHNR, CDR2 FQNEAQ (reference sequence).

This chain uses TRBV7-2 with TRBJ1-3, with D possibly being TRBD1 (6 bases). Germline CDR1 is SGHTA and CDR2 is FQGNSA. V lost 3 bases to trimming and J lost 3 bases, with 15 bases between them. The CDR3 length is 16 residues. CDR3 coding DNA: TGTGCCAGCAGCTTCCAGGGGCGATCGAATGGAAACACCATATATTTT. Amino acid sequence: CASSFQGRSNGNTIYF. The whole variable domain, remainder taken from reference TRBV7-2 and TRBJ1-3, is GAGVSQSPSNKVTEKGKDVELRCDPISGHTALYWYRQSLGQGLEFLIYFQGNSAPDKSGLPSDRFSAERTGGSVSTLTIQRTQQEDSAVYLCASSFQGRSNGNTIYFGEGSWLTVV.

The chain links TRBV18 to TRBJ2-3; D is perhaps TRBD2 (6 bases). The CDR3 totals 15 residues. Germline V gene lookup returns CDR1 KGHSH and CDR2 LQKENI. The V end lost 5 bases, the J end lost 0 bases, and 12 bases lay between the germline ends. The CDR3 is CASSMRGTSTDTQYF. The CDR3 nucleotides read TGTGCCAGCTCAATGAGAGGGACTAGCACAGATACGCAGTATTTT. Full variable domain (outside the CDR3, taken from reference TRBV18 and TRBJ2-3): NAGVMQNPRHLVRRRGQEARLRCSPMKGHSHVYWYRQLPEEGLKFMVYLQKENIIDESGMPKERFSAEFPKEGPSILRIQQVVRGDSAAYFCASSMRGTSTDTQYFGPGTRLTVL.

This clone has only a few counts. This sequence joins TRBV29-1 and TRBJ1-5; perhaps TRBD1 as D (5 bases). Germline V CDR1 and CDR2: SQVTM, ANQGSEA. The V end was cut by 3 bases, the J end by 1 base, with 13 bases between. The CDR3 contains 15 residues. This CDR3 reads CSVERRGGSNQPQHF. In nucleotides, the CDR3 is TGCAGCGTTGAGAGGAGGGGCGGAAGCAATCAGCCCCAGCATTTT.

The V gene is TRBV2, the J gene TRBJ1-1; no clear D gene. The V gene's germline CDR1 is SNHLY and CDR2 FYNNEI. The CDR3 contains 13 residues. The germline V and J ends were trimmed by 6 bases and 0 bases, with 8 bases remaining between them. The CDR3 coding sequence is TGTGCCAGCAGCTTAGAACTGAACACTGAAGCTTTCTTT. This sequence encodes CASSLELNTEAFF.

This chain connects TRBV6-5 to TRBJ1-6, with a possible D match to TRBD1 (5 bases). V was cut by 2 bases and J by 7 bases, with 12 bases left in between. Germline V gene data show CDR1 as MNHEY and CDR2 as SVGAGI. This CDR3 spans 15 amino acids. CDR3 residues: CASSYGRGMNSPLHF. The CDR3 region has the DNA TGTGCCAGCAGTTACGGGCGGGGGATGAATTCACCCCTCCACTTT.

The V and J genes are TRBV7-9 and TRBJ2-5; a possible D gene is TRBD1 (5 bases). V was trimmed by 2 bases and J by 10 bases, leaving 17 bases between them. The CDR3 length is 14 residues. CDR1 and CDR2 from the germline V gene are SEHNR and FQNEAQ (reference sequence). CDR3: CASSLQGNPNYQYF. CDR3 nucleotide sequence: TGTGCCAGCAGCTTACAGGGTAATCCCAATTACCAGTACTTC.

This clone has more than one count but fewer than ten. V gene TRBV6-6 combines with J gene TRBJ1-1; TRBD1 matches 8 bases. CDR1 is MNHNY, CDR2 SVGAGI, per germline (reference sequence). This CDR3 has 16 residues. The V and J ends lost 7 bases and 0 bases, in that order; junction bases with no gene match: 10. The CDR3: CASNKGQVRMNTEAFF. CDR3 in DNA: TGTGCCAGCAATAAGGGACAGGTTCGTATGAACACTGAAGCTTTCTTT.

The rearrangement joins TRBV5-1 to TRBJ2-3, with 15 positions matching TRBD2. V shed 3 bases, J shed 5 bases, and the junction held 1 base outside the gene matches. This CDR3 contains 15 residues. Germline CDR1 is SGHRS and CDR2 is YFSETQ. The CDR3: CASSSGLAGGDTQYF. CDR3 nucleotide sequence: TGCGCCAGCAGCTCGGGACTAGCGGGAGGAGATACGCAGTATTTT.

DNA of the CDR3: TGCAGCGTCTCCGGGACAGGCAATCAGCCCCAGCATTTT. Residues: CSVSGTGNQPQHF. This rearrangement joins TRBV29-1 to TRBJ1-5, with TRBD1 matching 7 bases. The V gene's germline CDR1 is SQVTM and CDR2 ANQGSEA. V lost 6 bases, J lost 2 bases, and 4 bases stayed unmatched. The CDR3 runs to 13 residues.

The chain is built from TRBV5-1 and TRBJ2-2; 10 nucleotides align to TRBD1. V gave up 3 bases and J gave up 1 base; unmatched junction bases: 6. Germline CDR1 SGHRS, CDR2 YFSETQ. CDR3 size: 17 residues. The CDR3 loop is CASSWRQGAQNTGELFF. The DNA for the CDR3 is TGCGCCAGCAGCTGGCGACAGGGGGCTCAGAACACCGGGGAGCTGTTTTTT.

This clone has a handful of counts. The sample has other DNA sequences that encode this CDR3 too. CDR3 DNA: TGCGCCAGCAGCCTGGGGCCTCAAGAGACCCAGTACTTC. Encoded protein: CASSLGPQETQYF. The V and J genes are TRBV4-1 and TRBJ2-5, with TRBD1 as a possible D gene (5 bases). Germline CDR1 is MGHRA and CDR2 is YSYEKL. Trimming stripped 4 bases from V and 2 bases from J, with 8 bases between. This CDR3 comprises 13 residues.

The chain has TRBV11-2 and TRBJ2-1; D uncertain. Germline loops: CDR1 SGHAT, CDR2 FQNNGV. V lost 5 bases, J lost 1 base, and 9 bases lay in between. The CDR3 loop spans 14 amino acids. In DNA form, the CDR3 reads TGTGCCAGCAGCCGAGGTGCTTCCTACAATGAGCAGTTCTTC. Its translation: CASSRGASYNEQFF. Together with reference TRBV11-2 and TRBJ2-1, the CDR3 gives the full variable domain: EAGVAQSPRYKIIEKRQSVAFWCNPISGHATLYWYQQILGQGPKLLIQFQNNGVVDDSQLPKDRFSAERLKGVDSTLKIQPAKLEDSAVYLCASSRGASYNEQFFGPGTRLTVL.

Only one count was recorded for this clone. The chain links TRBV11-2 to TRBJ2-3, with 8 bases identical to TRBD2. J gave up 9 bases and V 7 bases, and 15 bases lay outside the gene matches. The CDR3 length is 15 residues. Germline loops: CDR1 SGHAT, CDR2 FQNNGV. CDR3 bases: TGTGCCAGCACCCCGGGGGGGCGGGCCGGCGGGACGCAGTATTTT. This codes for CASTPGGRAGGTQYF.

The J gene is TRBJ2-5, the V gene TRBV6-5, with 8 bases matching TRBD1. The germline V gene encodes CDR1 MNHEY and CDR2 SVGAGI. This CDR3 region has 14 residues. V lost 6 bases and J lost 2; bases outside the gene matches: 5. The CDR3 region is CASSLTGVQETQYF. CDR3 sequence (DNA): TGTGCCAGCAGCCTGACAGGGGTTCAAGAGACCCAGTACTTC.

The chain uses TRBV7-9 and TRBJ1-5; D gene ambiguous. The CDR3 consists of 14 residues. V lost 5 bases and J 8 bases, leaving 16 bases between the germline ends. The germline V gene has CDR1 SEHNR and CDR2 FQNEAQ (reference sequence). CDR3 nucleotides: TGTGCCAGCAGCCTCGGTTCAACTGCTGAGCCCCAGCATTTT. This encodes CASSLGSTAEPQHF.

This clone was seen only a few times. This chain uses TRBV30 with TRBJ2-1; D is perhaps TRBD2 (6 bases). CDR3 length: 13 amino acids. Germline V gives CDR1 GTSNPN, CDR2 SVGIG (reference sequence). Trimming removed 4 bases from V and 9 bases from J, with 16 bases in between. The CDR3 reads CAWMWPGRGEQFF. The CDR3 coding sequence is TGTGCCTGGATGTGGCCGGGGCGGGGTGAGCAGTTCTTC.

The chain is built from TRBV7-9 and TRBJ2-1, with D possibly TRBD2 on 5 matching bases. The CDR3 extends over 15 amino acids. Germline values: CDR1 SEHNR, CDR2 FQNEAQ (reference sequence). The ends were cut back, 1 base at V and 8 bases at J, with 15 bases in the middle. The CDR3: CASSLVFREIHEQFF. DNA of the CDR3: TGTGCCAGCAGCTTAGTATTTCGGGAAATCCATGAGCAGTTCTTC.

This clone was observed a few times. The sample contains more than one DNA sequence encoding this CDR3. The V call is TRBV4-1, the J call TRBJ1-5; perhaps TRBD1 as D (5 bases). Germline CDR1 and CDR2: MGHRA and YSYEKL. The V gene lost 4 bases and the J gene lost 0 bases, with 7 bases spanning the gap. CDR3 length: 14 amino acids. The CDR3 here is CASSRQGSNQPQHF. The CDR3 DNA reads as TGCGCCAGCAGCCGTCAGGGTAGCAATCAGCCCCAGCATTTT.

This clone was found a few times. The chain recombines TRBV30 with TRBJ2-4; possibly TRBD2 for D (5 bases). Germline lookup yields CDR1 GTSNPN and CDR2 SVGIG (reference sequence). V lost 4 bases to trimming and J lost 1 base, with 20 bases between them. The CDR3 length is 17 residues. The DNA of the CDR3 is TGTGCCTGGACCCGGGAAGGTGGATTCGGGGCCAAAAACATTCAGTACTTC. Translated, it gives CAWTREGGFGAKNIQYF.

This clone was detected only a few times. The genes are TRBV25-1 and TRBJ1-2; 7 bases align to TRBD1. CDR1 and CDR2 from the germline V gene are MGHDK and SYGVNS. The CDR3 is 14 amino acids. V lost 3 bases to trimming and J lost 0 bases; unmatched junction nucleotides: 1. Here the CDR3 reads CASSDQGANYGYTF. For the CDR3, the DNA is TGTGCCAGCAGTGACCAGGGGGCTAACTATGGCTACACCTTC.

In this sample, this clone turned up a few times. The chain combines TRBV7-9 with TRBJ2-3; D call uncertain. The CDR3 extends over 15 amino acids. V gave up 4 bases and J gave up 0 bases, with 11 bases separating them. Germline CDR1 reads SEHNR; CDR2 reads FQNEAQ (reference sequence). DNA of the CDR3: TGTGCCAGCAGCTCCCCCAGGCCGAGCACAGATACGCAGTATTTT. This translates into CASSSPRPSTDTQYF.

This clone came up a few times. V usage is TRBV6-5 and J usage is TRBJ1-2; 9 bases agree with TRBD1. Germline values: CDR1 MNHEY, CDR2 SVGAGI. The CDR3 loop spans 14 amino acids. The J segment lost 6 bases and the V segment lost 6 bases, leaving 8 bases of the junction unmatched. The CDR3 protein is CASRHRGRSDGYTF. CDR3 bases: TGTGCCAGCAGGCACAGGGGGCGAAGCGATGGCTACACCTTC.

This clone was seen a few times. V usage is TRBV18 and J usage is TRBJ2-5, with 7 bases fitting TRBD2. This CDR3 region has 14 residues. Germline V gene sequence: CDR1 KGHSH, CDR2 LQKENI. V gave up 3 bases and J gave up 3 bases; unmatched junction bases: 4. CDR3 DNA sequence: TGTGCCAGCTCACCCCTAGCGGTCAAAGAGACCCAGTACTTC. Its translation is CASSPLAVKETQYF.

This clone was observed a handful of times. The rearrangement uses TRBV5-6 and TRBJ1-5; 11 nucleotides agree with TRBD1. The CDR3 runs 19 residues. V shed 4 bases and J 0 bases; nucleotides not matched to a gene: 12. Germline V gives CDR1 SGHDT, CDR2 YYEEEE. The CDR3 DNA reads TGTGCCAGCAGCAGAGGACAGGGGGCTGTGCAATATAGCAATCAGCCCCAGCATTTT. Residues: CASSRGQGAVQYSNQPQHF.